This T cell receptor beta chain was profiled in a study of CD8 T cells in Susac syndrome. Study-wide points: The study recognized that the number of individuals in its TCR sequencing and HLA analysis was relatively small.

A few counts support this clonotype. Its antigen is undetermined. High-throughput TCR beta sequencing covered peripheral CD8+ and CD4+ T cells. Healthy donors formed controls matched for age and sex. Random-hexamer reverse transcription was applied to roughly 0.45 to 1 ug RNA. immunoSEQ multiplex PCR amplified TCR beta CDR3 across 54 Vbeta, 13 Jbeta. Using its own MiXCR run on the immunoSEQ multiplex PCR reads, TCRdb lists one record per CDR3 protein. This sample has approximately 190,000 distinct CDR3 sequences, with roughly 92% found just once. This receptor was identified in a human donor in good health. The sequenced sample was CD4+ T cells from PBMCs.

The CDR3 reads CSVANTEAFF. DNA of the CDR3: TGCAGTGTGGCGAACACTGAAGCTTTCTTT. The chain has TRBV20-1 and TRBJ1-1; unclear D gene. The germline V gene has CDR1 DFQATT and CDR2 SNEGSKA (reference sequence). The CDR3 is 10 residues long. The ends were cut back, 7 bases at V and 1 base at J, with 4 bases in the middle.